Shown below are 6 T cell receptor beta chains from a single sample sequenced in a study of cytomegalovirus exposure and HLA in healthy donors (dated by TCRdb to 2016 to 2017). The library was produced with the immunoSEQ multiplex PCR assay. A mixture of 60 forward primers for TCR Vbeta segments and 13 reverse primers for TCR Jbeta segments was used in the multiplex PCR. TCRdb obtained this table from immuneACCESS and retained in-frame rearrangements with V and J assigned. These tables miss some clones; where compared with another copy, unresolved V genes account for less than half of the shortfall, and the remainder is unexplained. The sample table holds 200,000 to 250,000 clones, of which around 89% were seen once. The ten top clones hold around 1% of the sample. Sequenced: PBMCs. The receptor set was obtained from a woman younger than 30 in good health and CMV-seronegative.

V gene TRBV9 combines with J gene TRBJ2-7; a weak D match, TRBD1 (5 bases). Trimming removed 3 bases from V and 3 bases from J, with 16 bases in between. The germline CDR1 and CDR2 sequences are SGDLS and YYNGEE. The CDR3 contains 15 residues. The CDR3 bases are TGTGCCAGCAGCGCAGGACATTACGACGGCTACGAGCAGTACTTC. Its protein product is CASSAGHYDGYEQYF.

This chain connects TRBV9 to TRBJ2-1, with a possible D match to TRBD1 (6 bases). The V gene lost 0 bases and the J gene lost 3 bases, with 13 bases spanning the gap. The CDR3 contains 16 residues. Germline-derived CDR1 and CDR2 are SGDLS and YYNGEE. CDR3 sequence: CASSVEGRGLYNEQFF. The DNA for the CDR3 is TGTGCCAGCAGCGTAGAGGGCAGGGGTCTCTACAATGAGCAGTTCTTC.

This sequence joins TRBV18 and TRBJ2-7, with TRBD1 matching over 7 bases. CDR3 length: 13 residues. V trimming: 4 bases; J trimming: 2 bases; junction bases outside the gene matches: 2. CDR1 and CDR2 (germline): KGHSH, LQKENI. Here the CDR3 reads CASSRDRPYEQYF. CDR3 DNA sequence: TGTGCCAGCTCACGGGACAGACCCTACGAGCAGTACTTC.

This chain joins TRBV2 and TRBJ2-1; TRBD1 aligns across 7 bases. CDR3 length: 15 residues. Per the germline V gene, CDR1 is SNHLY and CDR2 is FYNNEI. Trimming cost V 7 bases and J 3 bases; bases outside gene matches: 9. CDR3 in amino acids: CASTPRDRSYNEQFF. The CDR3 nucleotides read TGTGCCAGCACCCCCCGGGACAGAAGCTACAATGAGCAGTTCTTC.

The rearrangement joins TRBV27 to TRBJ2-5; a weak D match, TRBD1 (6 bases). The J call may be incorrect, as the DNA end agrees better with TRBJ2-7. Germline V gene data show CDR1 as MNHEY and CDR2 as SMNVEV (reference sequence). This CDR3 spans 13 amino acids. CDR3 bases: TGTGCCAGCAGCCCAAGACAGGCCTACGAGCAGTACTTC. It yields the protein CASSPRQAYEQYF.

The CDR3 sequence is CASSSPGQGNYEQYF. The CDR3 coding sequence is TGTGCCAGCAGTTCCCCCGGACAGGGGAACTACGAGCAGTACTTC. The chain is built from TRBV28 and TRBJ2-7, with TRBD1 identical over 9 bases. The V gene's germline CDR1 is MDHEN and CDR2 SYDVKM. The CDR3 has 15 amino acids. The trim removed 4 bases at V and 3 bases at J, leaving 7 bases unmatched.